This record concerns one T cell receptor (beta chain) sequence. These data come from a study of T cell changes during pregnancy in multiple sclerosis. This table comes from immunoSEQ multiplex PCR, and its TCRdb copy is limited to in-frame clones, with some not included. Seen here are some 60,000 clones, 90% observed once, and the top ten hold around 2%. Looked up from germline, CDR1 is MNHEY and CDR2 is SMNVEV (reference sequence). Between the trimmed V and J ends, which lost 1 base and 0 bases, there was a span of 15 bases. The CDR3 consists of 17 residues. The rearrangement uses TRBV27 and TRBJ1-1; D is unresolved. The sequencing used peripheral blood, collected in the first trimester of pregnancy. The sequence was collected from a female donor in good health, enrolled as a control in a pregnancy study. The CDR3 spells CASSLFFGKALNTEAFF. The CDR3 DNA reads TGTGCCAGCAGTTTATTTTTCGGGAAAGCGCTGAACACTGAAGCTTTCTTT.